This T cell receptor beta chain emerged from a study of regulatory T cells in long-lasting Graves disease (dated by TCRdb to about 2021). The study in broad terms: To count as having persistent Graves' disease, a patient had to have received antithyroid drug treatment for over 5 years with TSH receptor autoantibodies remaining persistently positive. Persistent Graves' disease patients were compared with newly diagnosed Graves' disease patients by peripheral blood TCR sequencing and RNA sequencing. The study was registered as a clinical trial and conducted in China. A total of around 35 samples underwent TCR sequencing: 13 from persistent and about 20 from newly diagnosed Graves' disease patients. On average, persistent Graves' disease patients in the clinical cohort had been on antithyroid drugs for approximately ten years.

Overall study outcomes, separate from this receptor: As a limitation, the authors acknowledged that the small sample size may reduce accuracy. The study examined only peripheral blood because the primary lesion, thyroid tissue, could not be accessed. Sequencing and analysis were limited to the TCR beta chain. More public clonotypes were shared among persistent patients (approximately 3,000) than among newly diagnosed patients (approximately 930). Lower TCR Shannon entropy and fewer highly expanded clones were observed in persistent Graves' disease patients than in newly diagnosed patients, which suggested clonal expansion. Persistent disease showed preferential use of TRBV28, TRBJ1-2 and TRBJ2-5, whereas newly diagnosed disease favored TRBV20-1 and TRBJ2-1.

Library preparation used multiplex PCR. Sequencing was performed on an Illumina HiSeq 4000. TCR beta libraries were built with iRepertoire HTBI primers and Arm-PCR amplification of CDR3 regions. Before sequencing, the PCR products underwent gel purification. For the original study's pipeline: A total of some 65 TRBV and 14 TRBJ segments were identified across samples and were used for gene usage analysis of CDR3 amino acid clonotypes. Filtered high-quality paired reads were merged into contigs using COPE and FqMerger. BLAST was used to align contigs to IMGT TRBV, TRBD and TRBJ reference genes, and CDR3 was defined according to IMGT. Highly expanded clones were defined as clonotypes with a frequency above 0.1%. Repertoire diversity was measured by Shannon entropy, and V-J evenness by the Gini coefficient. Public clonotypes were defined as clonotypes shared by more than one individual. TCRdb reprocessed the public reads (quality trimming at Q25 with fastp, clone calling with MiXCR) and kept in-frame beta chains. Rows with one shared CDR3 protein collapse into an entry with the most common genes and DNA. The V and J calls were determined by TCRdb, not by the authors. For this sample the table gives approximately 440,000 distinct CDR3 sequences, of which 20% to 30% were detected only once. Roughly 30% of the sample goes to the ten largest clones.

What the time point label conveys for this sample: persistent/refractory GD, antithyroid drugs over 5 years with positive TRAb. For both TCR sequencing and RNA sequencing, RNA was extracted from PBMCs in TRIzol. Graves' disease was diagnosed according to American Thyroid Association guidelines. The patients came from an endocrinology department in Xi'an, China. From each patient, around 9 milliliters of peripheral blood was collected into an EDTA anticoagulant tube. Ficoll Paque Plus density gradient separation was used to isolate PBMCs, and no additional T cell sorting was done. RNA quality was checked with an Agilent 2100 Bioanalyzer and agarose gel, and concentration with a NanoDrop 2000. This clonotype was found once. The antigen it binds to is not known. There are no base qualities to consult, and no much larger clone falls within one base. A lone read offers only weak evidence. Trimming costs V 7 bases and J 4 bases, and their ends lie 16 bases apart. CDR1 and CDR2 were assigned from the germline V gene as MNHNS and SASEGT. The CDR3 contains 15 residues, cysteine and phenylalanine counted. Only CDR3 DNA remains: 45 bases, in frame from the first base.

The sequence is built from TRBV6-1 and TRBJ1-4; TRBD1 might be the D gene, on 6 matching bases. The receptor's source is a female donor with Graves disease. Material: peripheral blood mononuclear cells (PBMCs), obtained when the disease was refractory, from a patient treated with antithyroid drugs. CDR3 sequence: CASKRGEGHNEKLFF. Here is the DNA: TGTGCCAGCAAGAGGGGGGAGGGCCATAATGAAAAACTGTTTTTT.